This entry lists 32 T cell receptor beta chains sequenced from one sample in a study of T cell changes during pregnancy in multiple sclerosis. Clones were sequenced by immunoSEQ multiplex PCR, and TCRdb holds only the in-frame ones, with some missing. This table holds roughly 52,000 clones, approximately 94% found once. The source was CD8+ T cells from peripheral blood mononuclear cells, collected in the third trimester of pregnancy. These receptors were obtained from a female donor with multiple sclerosis, enrolled in a pregnancy study.

The chain links TRBV7-8 to TRBJ2-7, with D perhaps matching TRBD1 (6 bases). The CDR3 has 17 amino acids. V lost 1 base, J lost 0 bases, and 16 bases lay in between. Germline V gene lookup returns CDR1 SGHVS and CDR2 FQNEAQ. As DNA, the CDR3 is TGTGCCAGCAGCTTAGAGAGGCCCGGGACATCCTCCTACGAGCAGTACTTC. It yields the protein CASSLERPGTSSYEQYF.

The gene calls are TRBV2 and TRBJ1-5; the match to TRBD1 covers 7 bases. Losses at the gene ends were 6 bases for V and 0 bases for J; bases not matched to a gene: 11. CDR1 is SNHLY, CDR2 FYNNEI, per germline. This CDR3 is 17 amino acids long. CDR3 protein: CASSEGTEHDSNQPQHF. DNA of the CDR3: TGTGCCAGCAGCGAGGGGACAGAGCACGATAGCAATCAGCCCCAGCATTTT.

The chain joins TRBV5-1 to TRBJ2-3; TRBD1 agrees at 7 bases. Germline CDR1 is SGHRS and CDR2 is YFSETQ. The V and J ends lost 4 bases and 1 base, in that order; junction bases with no gene match: 0. The CDR3 totals 13 residues. The DNA for the CDR3 is TGCGCCAGCAGCGGACAGGGCACAGATACGCAGTATTTT. Its protein product is CASSGQGTDTQYF. Full variable domain (remainder filled in from reference TRBV5-1 and TRBJ2-3): KAGVTQTPRYLIKTRGQQVTLSCSPISGHRSVSWYQQTPGQGLQFLFEYFSETQRNKGNFPGRFSGRQFSNSRSEMNVSTLELGDSALYLCASSGQGTDTQYFGPGTRLTVL.

CDR3 sequence: CASSIAGEAYEQYF. CDR3 sequence (DNA): TGTGCCAGTAGTATAGCGGGAGAAGCCTACGAGCAGTACTTC. The J gene is TRBJ2-7, the V gene TRBV19; TRBD2 might be the D (6 bases). There are 14 residues in the CDR3. The germline V and J ends were trimmed by 1 base and 2 bases, with 9 bases remaining between them. CDR1 and CDR2 (germline): LNHDA, SQIVND (reference sequence). Filled out from reference TRBV19 and TRBJ2-7, the complete variable domain reads DGGITQSPKYLFRKEGQNVTLSCEQNLNHDAMYWYRQDPGQGLRLIYYSQIVNDFQKGDIAEGYSVSREKKESFPLTVTSAQKNPTAFYLCASSIAGEAYEQYFGPGTRLTVT.

The V gene is TRBV4-1, the J gene TRBJ2-5, with TRBD1 matching 8 bases. The V and J ends lost 0 bases and 0 bases, in that order; junction bases with no gene match: 6. Germline CDR1 MGHRA, CDR2 YSYEKL. The CDR3 loop spans 17 amino acids. CDR3 region: CASSQDGQGAYQETQYF. The CDR3 DNA reads TGCGCCAGCAGCCAAGATGGGCAGGGGGCTTACCAAGAGACCCAGTACTTC.

The rearrangement joins TRBV19 to TRBJ1-1; no reliable D call. Germline values: CDR1 LNHDA, CDR2 SQIVND (reference sequence). Trimming pared 5 bases from V and 4 bases from J, leaving 11 bases between. CDR3 length equals 13 residues. CDR3 region: CASSEGRGTEAFF. The CDR3 DNA reads TGTGCCAGTAGTGAGGGAAGAGGCACTGAAGCTTTCTTT. Filled out from reference TRBV19 and TRBJ1-1, the complete variable domain reads DGGITQSPKYLFRKEGQNVTLSCEQNLNHDAMYWYRQDPGQGLRLIYYSQIVNDFQKGDIAEGYSVSREKKESFPLTVTSAQKNPTAFYLCASSEGRGTEAFFGQGTRLTVV.

J is TRBJ2-3 and V is TRBV27, with 11 bases lining up with TRBD2. Germline V gene lookup returns CDR1 MNHEY and CDR2 SMNVEV (reference sequence). The trim removed 3 bases at V and 3 bases at J, leaving 2 bases unmatched. The CDR3 is 15 amino acids. CDR3 sequence: CASSLVAGGTDTQYF. For the CDR3, the DNA is TGTGCCAGCAGTTTGGTAGCGGGAGGGACAGATACGCAGTATTTT.

The gene calls are TRBV27 and TRBJ2-3; no clear D gene. There are 18 residues in the CDR3. CDR1 and CDR2 from the germline V gene are MNHEY and SMNVEV (reference sequence). V lost 4 bases and J 3 bases, leaving 23 bases between the germline ends. CDR3 sequence reads: CASSSSFILRDGTDTQYF. CDR3 DNA sequence: TGTGCCAGCAGTTCCTCTTTCATATTACGCGACGGGACAGATACGCAGTATTTT.

This chain connects TRBV19 to TRBJ2-3; the D is unclear. This CDR3 is built from 16 residues. Trimming took 6 bases from V and 3 from J, leaving 19 bases between them. From germline, CDR1 is LNHDA and CDR2 SQIVND (reference sequence). CDR3 sequence reads: CASRPVGSGRTDTQYF. The CDR3, as DNA: TGTGCCAGTAGGCCCGTGGGCTCAGGAAGGACAGATACGCAGTATTTT.

The chain uses TRBV19 and TRBJ1-1; 10 nucleotides match TRBD1. The CDR3 extends over 17 amino acids. The V segment lost 8 bases and the J segment 1 base; nucleotides outside the gene matches: 13. Germline V gene lookup returns CDR1 LNHDA and CDR2 SQIVND (reference sequence). The CDR3, as DNA: TGTGCCAGTCTTCACTGGGGGACAGGGGCAGGGAACACTGAAGCTTTCTTT. Translation gives CASLHWGTGAGNTEAFF.

This rearrangement joins TRBV7-9 to TRBJ2-2; D remains unclear. Looked up from germline, CDR1 is SEHNR and CDR2 is FQNEAQ (reference sequence). This CDR3 is built from 14 residues. Trimming left V 5 bases short and J 6 bases short, with 13 bases between. DNA for the CDR3: TGTGCCAGCAGCCCCAGGCGAAGTGCCGGGGAGCTGTTTTTT. Translated, it gives CASSPRRSAGELFF.

The rearrangement uses TRBV11-2 and TRBJ2-5, with D possibly TRBD2 on 5 matching bases. Trimming stripped 1 base from V and 1 base from J, with 13 bases between. This CDR3 has 16 amino acids. The V gene's germline CDR1 is SGHAT and CDR2 FQNNGV. CDR3 loop: CASSLGRVPFQETQYF. The CDR3 DNA sequence: TGTGCCAGCAGCTTAGGGCGGGTGCCCTTCCAAGAGACCCAGTACTTC.

The chain recombines TRBV5-1 with TRBJ2-7; TRBD1 matches 10 bases. V lost 0 bases to trimming and J lost 0 bases; unmatched junction nucleotides: 6. Germline CDR1 reads SGHRS; CDR2 reads YFSETQ. The CDR3 is 17 residues long. The CDR3 loop is CASSLGDRGGSSYEQYF. The CDR3, as DNA: TGCGCCAGCAGCTTGGGGGACAGGGGAGGAAGCTCCTACGAGCAGTACTTC.

The gene calls are TRBV29-1 and TRBJ1-1, with a possible D match to TRBD1 (5 bases). CDR3 length: 14 amino acids. V lost 3 bases and J 6 bases, leaving 17 bases between the germline ends. CDR1 and CDR2 (germline): SQVTM, ANQGSEA. In DNA form, the CDR3 reads TGCAGCGTTGACTTATTGGGAGGGGTCGCTGAAGCTTTCTTT. Translated, it gives CSVDLLGGVAEAFF.

The V gene is TRBV27, the J gene TRBJ2-1; 8 bases agree with TRBD2. Germline values: CDR1 MNHEY, CDR2 SMNVEV (reference sequence). V was clipped by 6 bases and J by 0 bases; unmatched bases: 7. The CDR3 is 16 amino acids. The CDR3 nucleotides read TGTGCCAGCAGCTTTGGACTAGCAGACTCCTACAATGAGCAGTTCTTC. It yields the protein CASSFGLADSYNEQFF.

The chain is built from TRBV6-1 and TRBJ2-5; 7 bases line up with TRBD1. Trimming cost V 8 bases and J 4 bases; bases outside gene matches: 7. Looked up from germline, CDR1 is MNHNS and CDR2 is SASEGT. This CDR3 region has 13 residues. This chain's CDR3 is CASLDREGETQYF. As DNA, the CDR3 is TGTGCCAGCCTCGACAGGGAAGGAGAGACCCAGTACTTC.

The rearrangement uses TRBV18 and TRBJ2-7; 7 nucleotides align to TRBD2. V shed 4 bases and J 2 bases; nucleotides not matched to a gene: 5. The CDR3 runs to 14 residues. The germline V gene encodes CDR1 KGHSH and CDR2 LQKENI. DNA for the CDR3: TGTGCCAGCTCACACCGGGACTACCCCTACGAGCAGTACTTC. Protein: CASSHRDYPYEQYF.

The CDR3 bases are TGCGCCAGCAGCCATAGGACAGGGATGACTGAAGCTTTCTTT. Amino acids: CASSHRTGMTEAFF. The chain links TRBV4-3 to TRBJ1-1; 8 nucleotides align to TRBD1. The CDR3 consists of 14 residues. Germline V gene lookup returns CDR1 LGHNA and CDR2 YSLEER. Trimming removed 3 bases from V and 5 bases from J; junction bases left unmatched: 5.

CDR3 nucleotides: TGCGCCAGCAGCCACCCGGGGAGGAGAGGCGTCTACGAGCAGTACTTC. It specifies CASSHPGRRGVYEQYF. The chain links TRBV4-1 to TRBJ2-7, with D perhaps matching TRBD2 (6 bases). CDR1 is MGHRA, CDR2 YSYEKL, per germline. CDR3 length: 16 amino acids. V gave up 3 bases and J gave up 3 bases, with 18 bases separating them.

As DNA, the CDR3 is TGTGCCATCAGTGAGAGGGACAGGGCATGGGGCTACACCTTC. Translation: CAISERDRAWGYTF. V gene TRBV10-3 combines with J gene TRBJ1-2; 9 bases match TRBD1. The germline V gene has CDR1 ENHRY and CDR2 SYGVKD. The V segment lost 2 bases and the J segment 8 bases; nucleotides outside the gene matches: 6. This CDR3 is 14 amino acids long.

The rearrangement links TRBV11-2 to TRBJ1-1; a weak D match, TRBD1 (5 bases). The CDR3 spans 11 residues. Germline lookup yields CDR1 SGHAT and CDR2 FQNNGV. V gave up 8 bases and J gave up 4 bases, with 8 bases separating them. The CDR3 protein is CASGAGTEAFF. Written as DNA, the CDR3 is TGTGCCAGCGGGGCAGGCACTGAAGCTTTCTTT. Variable domain in full (rest from reference TRBV11-2 and TRBJ1-1): EAGVAQSPRYKIIEKRQSVAFWCNPISGHATLYWYQQILGQGPKLLIQFQNNGVVDDSQLPKDRFSAERLKGVDSTLKIQPAKLEDSAVYLCASGAGTEAFFGQGTRLTVV.

The V and J genes are TRBV7-3 and TRBJ1-1; a weak D match, TRBD1 (5 bases). Germline V gene data show CDR1 as SGHTA and CDR2 as FQGTGA. The CDR3 runs to 15 residues. Trimming removed 4 bases from V and 3 bases from J, with 15 bases in between. The DNA of the CDR3 is TGTGCCAGCAGCTCTTTGGGGCGGTCTGACACTGAAGCTTTCTTT. This sequence encodes CASSSLGRSDTEAFF.

CDR3 nucleotide sequence: TGTGCCAGTAGTATCTCACTGACAGGAGCTAACTATGGCTACACCTTC. It specifies CASSISLTGANYGYTF. The chain employs TRBV19 and TRBJ1-2; perhaps TRBD1 as D (6 bases). Germline CDR1 and CDR2: LNHDA and SQIVND (reference sequence). V was trimmed by 3 bases and J by 0 bases, leaving 14 bases between them. The CDR3 consists of 16 residues.

This clone was seen a single time. The chain carries TRBV7-8 and TRBJ2-3, with TRBD1 matching over 8 bases. The CDR3 covers 13 residues. From germline, CDR1 is SGHVS and CDR2 FQNEAQ. V trimming: 5 bases; J trimming: 6 bases; junction bases outside the gene matches: 4. This chain's CDR3 is CASSLDRGDTQYF. In DNA form, the CDR3 reads TGTGCCAGCAGCCTAGACAGGGGCGATACGCAGTATTTT.

This chain links TRBV4-3 with TRBJ2-3, with TRBD2 identical over 8 bases. The CDR3 is 16 amino acids. Germline lookup yields CDR1 LGHNA and CDR2 YSLEER. V was pared by 0 bases and J by 7 bases, with 9 bases of the junction left unmatched. The CDR3 bases are TGCGCCAGCAGCCAAGATCCAGCGGGAGAAATAAATACGCAGTATTTT. Protein: CASSQDPAGEINTQYF.

The rearrangement joins TRBV29-1 to TRBJ1-1, with a tentative D call TRBD1 (6 bases). Germline V gives CDR1 SQVTM, CDR2 ANQGSEA. This CDR3 is 13 amino acids long. Trimming took off 6 bases at V and 0 bases at J, with 11 bases between the two ends. The chain's CDR3 is CSVPGHLNTEAFF. DNA of the CDR3: TGCAGCGTCCCGGGACACCTGAACACTGAAGCTTTCTTT.

The chain joins TRBV11-2 to TRBJ2-7; D remains unclear. CDR1 and CDR2 (germline): SGHAT, FQNNGV. The V end was cut by 4 bases, the J end by 2 bases, with 9 bases between. This CDR3 is 13 amino acids long. Here the CDR3 reads CASSYDGAYEQYF. The CDR3 coding sequence is TGTGCCAGCAGCTACGACGGAGCCTACGAGCAGTACTTC.

V is TRBV10-3 and J is TRBJ1-2; D remains ambiguous. Trimming shortened V by 7 bases and J by 2 bases, and 14 bases separated the two germline ends. The germline V gene has CDR1 ENHRY and CDR2 SYGVKD. The CDR3 extends over 14 amino acids. The CDR3 nucleotides read TGTGCCATCAACTCCCCCGACAAGAACTATGGCTACACCTTC. Amino acids: CAINSPDKNYGYTF.

The rearrangement joins TRBV4-3 to TRBJ1-6; a weak D match, TRBD1 (6 bases). The V end lost 5 bases, the J end lost 4 bases, and 12 bases lay between the germline ends. This CDR3 is built from 15 residues. Germline lookup yields CDR1 LGHNA and CDR2 YSLEER. Written as DNA, the CDR3 is TGCGCCAGCAGCAAACAGAGGGGGTATAATTCACCCCTCCACTTT. Residues: CASSKQRGYNSPLHF.

The CDR3 region is CASGPLLLAGHEQYF. The CDR3 DNA reads as TGTGCCAGCGGTCCCCTATTACTAGCGGGACACGAGCAGTACTTC. The rearrangement uses TRBV27 and TRBJ2-7; TRBD2 matches at 10 bases. The CDR3 covers 15 residues. Losses at the gene ends were 8 bases for V and 5 bases for J; bases not matched to a gene: 12. Per the germline V gene, CDR1 is MNHEY and CDR2 is SMNVEV (reference sequence).

The J gene is TRBJ1-1, the V gene TRBV7-9, with 10 bases matching TRBD1. Germline V gene sequence: CDR1 SEHNR, CDR2 FQNEAQ (reference sequence). This CDR3 region has 17 residues. The trim removed 2 bases at V and 0 bases at J, leaving 6 bases unmatched. The DNA for the CDR3 is TGTGCCAGCAGCTTATGGGGACAGGGGATCATGAACACTGAAGCTTTCTTT. Its protein product is CASSLWGQGIMNTEAFF.

The rearrangement links TRBV27 to TRBJ1-5; the D gene is possibly TRBD1 (5 bases). Germline V gene lookup returns CDR1 MNHEY and CDR2 SMNVEV (reference sequence). V gave up 7 bases and J gave up 2 bases, with 12 bases separating them. CDR3 length: 14 residues. The CDR3 loop is CASTPTGGNQPQHF. The CDR3 coding sequence is TGTGCCAGCACCCCGACGGGGGGCAATCAGCCCCAGCATTTT.